The next 32 T cell receptor beta chains were all read from a single sample in a study of T cell responses to AZD1222 COVID-19 vaccine. Using immunoSEQ multiplex PCR, the repertoire was profiled, and TCRdb retains in-frame clones only, with some absent. The sample comprises around 120,000 clones, approximately 90% of which are singletons, and 4.5% to 6% rests with the top ten. The specimen comprised peripheral blood, sampled on day 0 of AZD1222 vaccination. Source of these receptors: an adult in good health.

This chain joins TRBV7-2 and TRBJ2-3; 9 bases agree with TRBD1. V dropped 3 bases and J dropped 5; count of bases not matched to a gene: 6. Germline V gene data show CDR1 as SGHTA and CDR2 as FQGNSA. The CDR3 runs 15 residues. The CDR3 DNA reads TGTGCCAGCAGCTTCCTCGGACAGGGGTTAGATACGCAGTATTTT. Translation gives CASSFLGQGLDTQYF.

The rearrangement links TRBV2 to TRBJ1-6; D unclear. CDR1 SNHLY and CDR2 FYNNEI come from the germline V gene. V shed 4 bases and J shed 4 bases, with 5 bases lying between them. The CDR3 totals 13 residues. The chain's CDR3 is CASSGKYNSPLHF. As DNA, the CDR3 is TGTGCCAGCAGTGGGAAATATAATTCACCCCTCCACTTT.

The V and J genes are TRBV29-1 and TRBJ1-1; 7 nucleotides match TRBD1. Germline V gene data show CDR1 as SQVTM and CDR2 as ANQGSEA. The CDR3 has 16 residues. J lost 0 bases, V lost 7 bases, and 14 bases had no gene match. The CDR3 sequence: CSAHPTGFLMNTEAFF. The CDR3 nucleotides read TGCAGCGCACACCCGACAGGGTTCCTAATGAACACTGAAGCTTTCTTT.

The rearrangement links TRBV4-1 to TRBJ1-3, with D perhaps matching TRBD1 (6 bases). In germline, CDR1 is MGHRA, CDR2 YSYEKL. V lost 0 bases and J 2 bases, leaving 14 bases between the germline ends. CDR3 length: 17 residues. The CDR3 DNA is TGCGCCAGCAGCCAAGATAGCCCGACAGGTACTGGAAACACCATATATTTT. It specifies CASSQDSPTGTGNTIYF.

The chain recombines TRBV6-5 with TRBJ1-2; D remains ambiguous. Trimming took off 2 bases at V and 6 bases at J, with 13 bases between the two ends. The CDR3 contains 14 residues. CDR1 MNHEY and CDR2 SVGAGI come from the germline V gene. CDR3 amino acids: CASSYMGRTHGYTF. As DNA, the CDR3 is TGTGCCAGCAGTTACATGGGGAGGACCCATGGCTACACCTTC.

The rearrangement links TRBV29-1 to TRBJ1-2, with no clear D. CDR1 and CDR2 from the germline V gene are SQVTM and ANQGSEA. V dropped 0 bases and J dropped 4 bases, with 9 bases sitting between them. This CDR3 contains 13 residues. In DNA, the CDR3 is TGCAGCGTTGAAGAACCCAGTATCTATGGCTACACCTTC. Translated: CSVEEPSIYGYTF.

The V and J genes are TRBV27 and TRBJ1-4; 7 positions match TRBD1. Germline CDR1 reads MNHEY; CDR2 reads SMNVEV (reference sequence). The V gene end was trimmed by 8 bases and the J gene end by 3 bases; junction bases not matched to a gene: 9. This CDR3 has 15 amino acids. In DNA, the CDR3 is TGTGCCAGCCGGGAACGAGGGACAGCTAATGAAAAACTGTTTTTT. It translates to CASRERGTANEKLFF.

The rearrangement uses TRBV10-3 and TRBJ1-5, with D unresolved. Trimming stripped 2 bases from V and 5 bases from J, with 4 bases between. This CDR3 has 12 residues. Germline loops: CDR1 ENHRY, CDR2 SYGVKD. This CDR3 reads CAISEVDQPQHF. CDR3 sequence (DNA): TGTGCCATCAGTGAGGTAGATCAGCCCCAGCATTTT.

The chain is built from TRBV6-4 and TRBJ1-1, with 8 nucleotides matching TRBD1. This CDR3 spans 14 amino acids. The V segment lost 6 bases and the J segment 1 base; nucleotides outside the gene matches: 4. Germline CDR1 MRHNA, CDR2 SNTAGT. The CDR3 DNA follows: TGTGCCAGCAGGCGGGACAGGACGAACACTGAAGCTTTCTTT. Residues: CASRRDRTNTEAFF.

This sequence joins TRBV7-8 and TRBJ2-5; D might be TRBD1 (6 bases). Trimming cost V 5 bases and J 5 bases, with 15 bases left between them. Germline V gene lookup returns CDR1 SGHVS and CDR2 FQNEAQ. The CDR3 spans 14 residues. The CDR3 DNA is TGTGCCAGCAGCCCATTTACAGGGATCGAGACCCAGTACTTC. Protein sequence: CASSPFTGIETQYF.

The CDR3 DNA reads as TGCGCCAGCAGCTTGCTTACAGGAATCTCCTACGAGCAGTACTTC. This sequence encodes CASSLLTGISYEQYF. The gene calls are TRBV5-1 and TRBJ2-7; weak D call: TRBD1 (5 bases). The CDR3 contains 15 residues. Germline V gene sequence: CDR1 SGHRS, CDR2 YFSETQ. Trimming cost V 1 base and J 0 bases, with 11 bases left between them.

This clone was seen just once. The rearrangement links TRBV3-1 (or the pseudogene TRBV3-2) to TRBJ1-1; 9 nucleotides align to TRBD1. CDR3 size: 15 residues. Germline trimming cut 4 bases from V and 2 bases from J; bases unmatched to any gene: 5. CDR1 and CDR2 from the germline V gene are LGHDT and YNNKEL (reference sequence). CDR3 sequence (DNA): TGTGCCAGCAGCCCATTTACAGGGGGCAACACTGAAGCTTTCTTT. Translation gives CASSPFTGGNTEAFF.

This chain links TRBV6-2 or TRBV6-3 with TRBJ2-3, with TRBD2 matching 11 bases. Germline loops: CDR1 MNHEY, CDR2 SVGEGT. J was trimmed by 3 bases and V by 2 bases; bases with no gene match: 10. The CDR3 length is 18 residues. CDR3 loop: CASSYGLAGGPRTDTQYF. The CDR3 DNA reads TGTGCCAGCAGTTACGGATTAGCGGGGGGGCCGAGGACAGATACGCAGTATTTT.

The chain couples TRBV18 to TRBJ2-3; D possibly corresponds to TRBD1 (5 bases). This CDR3 is 16 amino acids long. V shed 0 bases and J shed 4 bases, with 14 bases lying between them. Per the germline V gene, CDR1 is KGHSH and CDR2 is LQKENI. CDR3 protein: CASSPPESQGADTQYF. CDR3 DNA sequence: TGTGCCAGCTCACCACCGGAGAGTCAGGGCGCAGATACGCAGTATTTT. The full variable domain, rest sourced from reference TRBV18 and TRBJ2-3, is NAGVMQNPRHLVRRRGQEARLRCSPMKGHSHVYWYRQLPEEGLKFMVYLQKENIIDESGMPKERFSAEFPKEGPSILRIQQVVRGDSAAYFCASSPPESQGADTQYFGPGTRLTVL.

The rearrangement joins TRBV19 to TRBJ1-6, with a tentative D call TRBD1 (5 bases). Trimming cost V 6 bases and J 7 bases, with 16 bases left between them. CDR1 and CDR2 (germline): LNHDA, SQIVND (reference sequence). This CDR3 has 15 residues. The CDR3 spells CASSDTGARNSPLHF. The CDR3 DNA reads TGTGCCAGTAGCGATACCGGGGCCCGAAATTCACCCCTCCACTTT. The complete variable domain, with remaining parts taken from reference TRBV19 and TRBJ1-6, reads DGGITQSPKYLFRKEGQNVTLSCEQNLNHDAMYWYRQDPGQGLRLIYYSQIVNDFQKGDIAEGYSVSREKKESFPLTVTSAQKNPTAFYLCASSDTGARNSPLHFGNGTRLTVT.

The chain uses TRBV4-3 and TRBJ2-5; TRBD2 aligns across 7 bases. J was trimmed by 9 bases and V by 0 bases; bases with no gene match: 7. The germline V gene encodes CDR1 LGHNA and CDR2 YSLEER. The CDR3 sequence is 14 residues long. The CDR3 sequence: CASSQEGGMGSQYF. The CDR3 bases are TGCGCCAGCAGCCAAGAGGGGGGGATGGGGTCCCAGTACTTC.

This sequence joins TRBV7-2 and TRBJ1-1, with TRBD1 identical over 9 bases. The germline gives CDR1 SGHTA, CDR2 FQGNSA. The ends lost 4 bases at V and 11 bases at J; junction bases unmatched: 23. The CDR3 is made up of 18 amino acids. The CDR3 spells CASSSYAGQGRFGYRAFF. Here the CDR3 DNA reads TGTGCCAGCAGCTCCTACGCGGGACAGGGTCGATTTGGATATAGGGCTTTCTTT.

The chain has TRBV5-4 and TRBJ2-7; 9 positions match TRBD2. Germline V gives CDR1 SGHNT, CDR2 YYREEE (reference sequence). This CDR3 has 16 amino acids. Trimming took 5 bases from V and 3 from J; bases not matched to a gene: 12. The DNA for the CDR3 is TGTGCCAGCAGTAGGTCGGCTAGCGGGGCCAACTACGAGCAGTACTTC. It specifies CASSRSASGANYEQYF.

This CDR3 reads CASGLEGGTQYF. Here the CDR3 DNA reads TGTGCTAGTGGTTTGGAAGGGGGGACCCAGTACTTC. The V gene is TRBV12-5, the J gene TRBJ2-5, with TRBD1 as a possible D gene (6 bases). The V gene lost 1 base and the J gene lost 7 bases, with 7 bases spanning the gap. This CDR3 is built from 12 residues. Germline lookup yields CDR1 LGHNT and CDR2 FRNRAP.

The chain has TRBV24-1 and TRBJ1-5; D gene unclear. This CDR3 comprises 15 residues. Germline V gene lookup returns CDR1 KGHDR and CDR2 SFDVKD. Trimming stripped 3 bases from V and 2 bases from J, with 10 bases between. The CDR3 is CATSDHRTGNQPQHF. In DNA form, the CDR3 reads TGTGCCACCAGTGATCACCGGACGGGCAATCAGCCCCAGCATTTT.

This clone was picked up a small number of times. V usage is TRBV19 and J usage is TRBJ1-6; 7 bases are shared with TRBD1. The germline V gene encodes CDR1 LNHDA and CDR2 SQIVND (reference sequence). CDR3 length: 12 residues. Trimming at V came to 6 bases and at J to 8 bases, leaving 1 base not matched to a gene. The CDR3 DNA follows: TGTGCCAGTAGCGGACAGGATTCACCCCTCCACTTT. Protein sequence: CASSGQDSPLHF.

V usage is TRBV19 and J usage is TRBJ2-4, with 13 bases identical to TRBD2. With 5 bases clipped from V and 8 bases from J, the junction kept 6 bases outside the gene matches. Germline V gene lookup returns CDR1 LNHDA and CDR2 SQIVND (reference sequence). The length of the CDR3 is 15 residues. The DNA for the CDR3 is TGTGCCAGTAGTTACACTAGCGGGGGGGCACACATTCAGTACTTC. As protein: CASSYTSGGAHIQYF.

The CDR3 spells CASSEWQGVSNGYTF. Written as DNA, the CDR3 is TGTGCCAGCAGTGAATGGCAGGGAGTGTCGAATGGCTACACCTTC. The chain couples TRBV2 to TRBJ1-2; the D gene is possibly TRBD1 (5 bases). Germline CDR1 reads SNHLY; CDR2 reads FYNNEI. V lost 2 bases and J lost 6, with 16 bases in between. The CDR3 is 15 amino acids.

V usage is TRBV10-1 and J usage is TRBJ2-7; D unresolved. The CDR3 runs to 12 residues. Trimming cost V 3 bases and J 1 base, with 4 bases left between them. Germline V gene sequence: CDR1 WNHNN, CDR2 SYGVQD (reference sequence). CDR3 coding DNA: TGCGCCAGCAGTGACGAGTCCTACGAGCAGTACTTC. Translating it yields CASSDESYEQYF.

This chain joins TRBV19 and TRBJ1-1; D is unclear. Germline CDR1 LNHDA, CDR2 SQIVND (reference sequence). The CDR3 totals 14 residues. V was clipped by 4 bases and J by 3 bases, with 12 bases between them. DNA of the CDR3: TGTGCCAGTAGTAACCGGGAGCGTTACACTGAAGCTTTCTTT. It specifies CASSNRERYTEAFF. The complete variable domain, with remaining parts taken from reference TRBV19 and TRBJ1-1, reads DGGITQSPKYLFRKEGQNVTLSCEQNLNHDAMYWYRQDPGQGLRLIYYSQIVNDFQKGDIAEGYSVSREKKESFPLTVTSAQKNPTAFYLCASSNRERYTEAFFGQGTRLTVV.

The chain has TRBV29-1 and TRBJ1-1; TRBD1 might be the D (5 bases). This CDR3 has 11 amino acids. The germline gives CDR1 SQVTM, CDR2 ANQGSEA. Trimming took 6 bases from V and 8 from J, leaving 13 bases between them. CDR3 DNA: TGCAGCGTCCCCTCCAACAGGGAAGCTTTCTTT. Amino acid sequence: CSVPSNREAFF.

The gene calls are TRBV10-3 and TRBJ1-1; D remains unclear. V was pared by 0 bases and J by 5 bases, with 7 bases between. Germline V lookup: CDR1 ENHRY, CDR2 SYGVKD. CDR3 length: 13 amino acids. The CDR3, as DNA: TGTGCCATCAGTGAGTCAGGGAAGACTGAAGCTTTCTTT. Its translation is CAISESGKTEAFF.

The chain uses TRBV3-1 (or the pseudogene TRBV3-2) and TRBJ1-1; TRBD1 matches 7 bases. This CDR3 comprises 14 residues. Trimming removed 2 bases from V and 1 base from J; junction bases left unmatched: 1. Germline assignment: CDR1 LGHDT and CDR2 YNNKEL (reference sequence). The CDR3 protein is CASSQRGPNTEAFF. Here the CDR3 DNA reads TGTGCCAGCAGCCAAAGGGGGCCGAACACTGAAGCTTTCTTT.

The chain joins TRBV18 to TRBJ1-6; TRBD1 matches 11 bases. The V segment lost 4 bases and the J segment 10 bases; nucleotides outside the gene matches: 3. Looked up from germline, CDR1 is KGHSH and CDR2 is LQKENI. The CDR3 has 14 residues. CDR3 DNA sequence: TGTGCCAGCTCACGGACAGGGGGCACCTCACCCCTCCACTTT. Translation: CASSRTGGTSPLHF. Supplemented by reference TRBV18 and TRBJ1-6, the full variable domain reads NAGVMQNPRHLVRRRGQEARLRCSPMKGHSHVYWYRQLPEEGLKFMVYLQKENIIDESGMPKERFSAEFPKEGPSILRIQQVVRGDSAAYFCASSRTGGTSPLHFGNGTRLTVT.

The rearrangement joins TRBV12-5 to TRBJ1-5; D is undetermined. The germline V gene has CDR1 LGHNT and CDR2 FRNRAP. V dropped 7 bases and J dropped 6 bases, with 10 bases sitting between them. This CDR3 is built from 12 residues. The CDR3 DNA follows: TGTGCTAGTGCCTCGGCCACTCAGCCCCAGCATTTT. Translating it yields CASASATQPQHF.

In this sample, this clone turned up many times. This rearrangement joins TRBV29-1 to TRBJ2-7; the D gene is possibly TRBD1 (6 bases). V dropped 6 bases and J dropped 4 bases, with 16 bases sitting between them. Germline CDR1 SQVTM, CDR2 ANQGSEA. The CDR3 contains 13 residues. The CDR3 is CSVETGTLYEQYF. In DNA form, the CDR3 reads TGCAGCGTCGAAACCGGGACACTGTACGAGCAGTACTTC.

The chain joins TRBV6-1 to TRBJ1-5; TRBD1 matches 7 bases. Germline V lookup: CDR1 MNHNS, CDR2 SASEGT. Germline trimming cut 0 bases from V and 3 bases from J; bases unmatched to any gene: 8. This CDR3 is built from 17 residues. CDR3 bases: TGTGCCAGCAGTGAAGCGCGGGCGGGGACAGTCAATCAGCCCCAGCATTTT. Residues: CASSEARAGTVNQPQHF.